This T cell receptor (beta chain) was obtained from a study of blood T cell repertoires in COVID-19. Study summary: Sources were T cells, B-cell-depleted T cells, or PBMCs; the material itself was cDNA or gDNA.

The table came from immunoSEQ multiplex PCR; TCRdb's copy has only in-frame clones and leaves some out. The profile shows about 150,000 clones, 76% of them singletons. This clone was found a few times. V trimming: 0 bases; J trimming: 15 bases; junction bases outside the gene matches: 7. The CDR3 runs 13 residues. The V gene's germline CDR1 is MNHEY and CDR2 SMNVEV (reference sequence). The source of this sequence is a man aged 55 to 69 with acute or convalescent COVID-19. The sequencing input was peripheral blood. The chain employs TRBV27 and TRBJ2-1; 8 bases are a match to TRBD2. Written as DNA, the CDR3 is TGTGCCAGCAGTTTATCGGCGGGAGGCCCCAGGTTCTTC. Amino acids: CASSLSAGGPRFF.